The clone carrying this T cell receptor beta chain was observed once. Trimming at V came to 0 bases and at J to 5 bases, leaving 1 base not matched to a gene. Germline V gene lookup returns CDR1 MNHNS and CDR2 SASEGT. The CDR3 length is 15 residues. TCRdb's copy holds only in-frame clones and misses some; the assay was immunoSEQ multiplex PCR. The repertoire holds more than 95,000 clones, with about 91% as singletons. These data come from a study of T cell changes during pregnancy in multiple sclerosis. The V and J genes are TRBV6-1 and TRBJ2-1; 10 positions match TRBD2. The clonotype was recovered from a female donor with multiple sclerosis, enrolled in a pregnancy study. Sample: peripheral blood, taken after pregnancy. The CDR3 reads CASSEALAGNNEQFF. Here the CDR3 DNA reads TGTGCCAGCAGTGAAGCACTAGCGGGGAACAATGAGCAGTTCTTC.